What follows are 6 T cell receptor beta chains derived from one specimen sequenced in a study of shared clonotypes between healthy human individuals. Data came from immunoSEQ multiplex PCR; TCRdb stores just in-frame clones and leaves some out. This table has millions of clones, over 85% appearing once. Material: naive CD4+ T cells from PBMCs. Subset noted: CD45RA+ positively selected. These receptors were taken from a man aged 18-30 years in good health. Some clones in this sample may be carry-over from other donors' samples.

Here the CDR3 reads CASSQKEGPQYF. The DNA of the CDR3 is TGCGCCAGCAGCCAGAAGGAGGGTCCGCAGTATTTT. The rearrangement links TRBV5-1 to TRBJ2-3, with TRBD2 as a possible D gene (6 bases). Trimming pared 4 bases from V and 10 bases from J, leaving 13 bases between. This CDR3 is built from 12 residues. Germline CDR1 is SGHRS and CDR2 is YFSETQ.

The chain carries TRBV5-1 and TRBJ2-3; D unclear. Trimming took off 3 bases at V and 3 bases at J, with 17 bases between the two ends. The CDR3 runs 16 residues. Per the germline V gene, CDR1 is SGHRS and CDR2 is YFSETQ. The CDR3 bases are TGCGCCAGCAGCTCGGGCCTTTCCCGCCTTACAGATACGCAGTATTTT. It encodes CASSSGLSRLTDTQYF.

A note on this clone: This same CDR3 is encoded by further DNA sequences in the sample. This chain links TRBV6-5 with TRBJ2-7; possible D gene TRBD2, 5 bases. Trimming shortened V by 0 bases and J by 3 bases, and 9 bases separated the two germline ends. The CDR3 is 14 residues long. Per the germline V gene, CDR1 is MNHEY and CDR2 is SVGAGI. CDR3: CASSYSRGIYEQYF. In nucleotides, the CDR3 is TGTGCCAGCAGTTACTCAAGAGGGATCTACGAGCAGTACTTC.

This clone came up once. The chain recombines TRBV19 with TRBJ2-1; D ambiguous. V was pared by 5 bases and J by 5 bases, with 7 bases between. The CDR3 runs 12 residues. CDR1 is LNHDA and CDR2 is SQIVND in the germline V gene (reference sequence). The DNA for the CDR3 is TGTGCCAGTAGTTTATCAAACAATGAGCAGTTCTTC. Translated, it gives CASSLSNNEQFF.

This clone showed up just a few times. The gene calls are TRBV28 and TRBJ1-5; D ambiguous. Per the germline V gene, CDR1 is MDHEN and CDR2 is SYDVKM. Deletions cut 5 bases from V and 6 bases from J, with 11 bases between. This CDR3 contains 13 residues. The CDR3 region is CASSGPLRQPQHF. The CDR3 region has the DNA TGTGCCAGCAGTGGCCCCCTGCGTCAGCCCCAGCATTTT.

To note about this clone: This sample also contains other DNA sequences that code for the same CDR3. CDR3 sequence: CASSGGNQPQHF. In nucleotides, the CDR3 is TGTGCCAGCAGTGGGGGGAATCAGCCCCAGCATTTT. The chain employs TRBV6-1 and TRBJ1-5; D may be TRBD1 (5 bases). This CDR3 comprises 12 residues. Germline V gene lookup returns CDR1 MNHNS and CDR2 SASEGT. V shed 4 bases and J shed 4 bases, with 5 bases lying between them.